This TCR beta chain was found in a study of post-analysis software for immune sequencing data (dated by TCRdb to the mid-2010s). Broadly, across the study: Recorded disease courses included relapsing-remitting, secondary progressive and progressive-relapsing multiple sclerosis, with some patients lacking subtype annotation. A subset of samples was prepared in parallel using single-end sample barcoding, then pooled and co-amplified after Illumina adapter ligation. Patient repertoires were compared against over ten previously published healthy control repertoires from donors aged roughly 6 to 26 years. The investigation overall reported the following: The multiple sclerosis patient group was slightly younger than the control group. Patients showed significantly higher frequencies than controls for several TRBV segments, among them TRBV5-6, TRBV5-1 and TRBV20-1. Strong co-clustering of samples prepared in the same batch was shown by direct clustering with F measure, prompting a batch-effect correction. Compared with controls, multiple sclerosis patients had significantly lower normalized Chao1 diversity, a finding suggesting substantial peripheral T-cell clonal expansion.

In its sample, this clonotype was seen a few times. It has no known antigen specificity. Base quality data are lacking; no much larger clone is found one base away. The library was produced with PCR. The sample was run on an Illumina HiSeq 2500. To reduce PCR and sequencing biases, unique molecular identifiers were built into the TCR beta cDNA libraries. Per 1 to 10 million input T cells, approximately 500,000 cDNA molecules were obtained, such that each molecule approximated one T cell. The patient libraries were prepared and sequenced using the same protocol as the earlier healthy control dataset. Samples belonging to the same batch were prepared together, multiplexed and sequenced on a shared HiSeq lane. On the study's bioinformatics: Raw barcoded reads were processed with MIGEC, discarding single-read molecular identifier groups before consensus assembly and CDR3 extraction. VDJtools was used for post-analysis of the clonotype tables, and diversity was normalized by down-sampling every dataset to the size of the smallest sample. In repertoire overlap clustering, CDR3 amino acid sequences, but not nucleotide sequences, were matched to correct batch-related cross-sample contamination. TCRdb reran the public reads through fastp at Q25 and MiXCR, keeping productive beta chains. Each entry merges the rows of one CDR3 protein and shows their most common DNA and genes. These V and J calls originate from TCRdb's pipeline instead of the authors' own analysis. The sample data list roughly 410,000 distinct CDR3 sequences, and less than 40% of these were observed just once. 13% of the sample is taken by the ten largest.

To demonstrate the VDJtools post-analysis software, the study profiled TCR beta repertoires from the peripheral blood of 13 young patients with multiple sclerosis. The patients with multiple sclerosis were children and adolescents between 6 and 15 years of age. The trim is 1 base for V and 10 bases for J, with a gap of 14 bases between the germline ends. The cysteine opens and the phenylalanine closes a CDR3 of 15 amino acids. Here the CDR3 DNA is all that survives: 45 bases in frame from base 1. From the germline V gene (reference sequence), CDR1 is MNHEY and CDR2 is SMNVEV. The sequence was collected from a girl aged 5-17 years with multiple sclerosis. The sequence links TRBV27 to TRBJ1-6; no confident D gene assignment can be made. Sequencing input: blood. The DNA sequence follows: TGTGCCAGCAGTTTATTGGACGGTGCCGAGTCACCCCTCCACTTT. The translation is CASSLLDGAESPLHF.